These 21 T cell receptor beta chains came from one sample sequenced in a study of blood T cell repertoires in COVID-19. Assay: immunoSEQ multiplex PCR; the TCRdb copy retains only in-frame clones and omits some. The sample has about 440,000 clones; about 92% are singletons. The specimen sequenced was PBMCs or T cells enriched from blood (not recorded which). Source of these receptors: a young man who had recovered from COVID-19.

This clone was detected once. The chain joins TRBV20-1 to TRBJ1-1, with a possible D match to TRBD1 (5 bases). The CDR3 totals 11 residues. Trimming left V 6 bases short and J 5 bases short, with 10 bases between. The germline gives CDR1 DFQATT, CDR2 SNEGSKA (reference sequence). This chain's CDR3 is CSAKRGTEAFF. The CDR3, as DNA: TGCAGTGCCAAGCGGGGGACTGAAGCTTTCTTT.

V usage is TRBV9 and J usage is TRBJ1-3; perhaps TRBD1 as D (6 bases). The germline gives CDR1 SGDLS, CDR2 YYNGEE. The CDR3 is made up of 14 amino acids. The V and J ends lost 3 bases and 5 bases respectively, with 12 bases between them. CDR3 protein: CASSAWTDRNTIYF. The CDR3 bases are TGTGCCAGCAGCGCCTGGACAGACCGAAACACCATATATTTT.

The chain is built from TRBV5-1 and TRBJ2-1; D remains ambiguous. Trimming shortened V by 7 bases and J by 5 bases, and 13 bases separated the two germline ends. Germline loops: CDR1 SGHRS, CDR2 YFSETQ. CDR3 size: 13 residues. CDR3 loop: CASQTPHNNEQFF. The DNA of the CDR3 is TGCGCCAGCCAAACCCCCCACAACAATGAGCAGTTCTTC.

The chain uses TRBV19 and TRBJ2-2, with 8 bases matching TRBD2. Germline CDR1 reads LNHDA; CDR2 reads SQIVND (reference sequence). CDR3 length equals 16 residues. After removal of 9 bases from V and 5 bases from J, the junction contained 14 bases not matched to a gene. The CDR3 bases are TGTGCCAGCAAACCGGACGGGACTAGTAATACCGGGGAGCTGTTTTTT. This sequence encodes CASKPDGTSNTGELFF.

The V gene is TRBV11-2, the J gene TRBJ1-4, with no clear D. The CDR3 length is 14 residues. Germline lookup yields CDR1 SGHAT and CDR2 FQNNGV. V was trimmed by 5 bases and J by 0 bases, leaving 7 bases between them. CDR3 sequence (DNA): TGTGCCAGCAGCCAGGCTGCAACTAATGAAAAACTGTTTTTT. The encoded protein is CASSQAATNEKLFF.

The chain has TRBV5-1 and TRBJ2-2, with 8 bases aligning to TRBD1. The germline gives CDR1 SGHRS, CDR2 YFSETQ. This CDR3 has 15 amino acids. V was clipped by 6 bases and J by 4 bases; unmatched bases: 8. CDR3 loop: CASTGQGRGTGELFF. The CDR3 DNA reads TGCGCCAGCACTGGACAGGGACGGGGCACCGGGGAGCTGTTTTTT.

This chain joins TRBV19 and TRBJ1-2; 7 bases are shared with TRBD1. Germline V gene data show CDR1 as LNHDA and CDR2 as SQIVND (reference sequence). The CDR3 runs 14 residues. V was clipped by 7 bases and J by 7 bases; unmatched bases: 12. As DNA, the CDR3 is TGTGCCAGTATAGGAGGGGGCGCGAGAAGTGGCTACACCTTC. As protein: CASIGGGARSGYTF.

The rearrangement joins TRBV14 to TRBJ1-5; the D is unclear. CDR1 and CDR2 from the germline V gene are SGHDN and FVKESK. The CDR3 consists of 12 residues. Trimming took off 6 bases at V and 5 bases at J, with 8 bases between the two ends. The chain's CDR3 is CASRTGYQPQHF. CDR3 sequence (DNA): TGTGCCAGCAGAACGGGGTATCAGCCCCAGCATTTT.

The chain combines TRBV27 with TRBJ2-2; 12 nucleotides align to TRBD2. CDR3 length equals 17 residues. Germline assignment: CDR1 MNHEY and CDR2 SMNVEV (reference sequence). V was clipped by 0 bases and J by 4 bases; unmatched bases: 3. CDR3 region: CASSLSRTSGATGELFF. CDR3 sequence (DNA): TGTGCCAGCAGTTTATCGCGGACTAGCGGGGCCACCGGGGAGCTGTTTTTT.

V and J are TRBV28 and TRBJ1-1; D is uncertain. Germline loops: CDR1 MDHEN, CDR2 SYDVKM. This CDR3 is 12 amino acids long. Trimming shortened V by 6 bases and J by 1 base, and 6 bases separated the two germline ends. CDR3 sequence reads: CASRVENTEAFF. The CDR3 DNA sequence: TGTGCCAGCAGAGTAGAGAACACTGAAGCTTTCTTT.

The J gene is TRBJ2-7, the V gene TRBV2, with D hard to call. This CDR3 spans 11 amino acids. In germline, CDR1 is SNHLY, CDR2 FYNNEI. Trimming removed 7 bases from V and 2 bases from J, with 6 bases in between. In DNA, the CDR3 is TGTGCCAGCACCCTAACCTACGAGCAGTACTTC. Translation gives CASTLTYEQYF. Drawing the rest from reference TRBV2 and TRBJ2-7, the complete variable domain is EPEVTQTPSHQVTQMGQEVILRCVPISNHLYFYWYRQILGQKVEFLVSFYNNEISEKSEIFDDQFSVERPDGSNFTLKIRSTKLEDSAMYFCASTLTYEQYFGPGTRLTVT.

The V and J genes are TRBV7-9 and TRBJ2-6, with a weak D call TRBD2 (7 bases). The CDR3 is 18 residues long. Germline CDR1 reads SEHNR; CDR2 reads FQNEAQ (reference sequence). V was trimmed by 5 bases and J by 1 base, leaving 18 bases between them. CDR3 coding DNA: TGTGCCAGCAGCCCCTTCGGTGGGGGGGCTTCTGGGGCCAACGTCCTGACTTTC. Protein sequence: CASSPFGGGASGANVLTF.

This CDR3 reads CASSRETGTGGRGYTF. The CDR3 nucleotides read TGCGCCAGCAGCCGCGAGACCGGGACAGGAGGAAGGGGCTACACCTTC. The chain uses TRBV5-1 and TRBJ1-2; 8 nucleotides line up with TRBD1. The CDR3 covers 16 residues. V trimming: 4 bases; J trimming: 8 bases; junction bases outside the gene matches: 16. Per germline, CDR1 SGHRS and CDR2 YFSETQ.

Concerning this clone: Distinct nucleotide sequences in the sample also encode this CDR3. This chain joins TRBV19 and TRBJ1-3; maybe TRBD1 (6 bases). Germline V CDR1 and CDR2: LNHDA, SQIVND (reference sequence). Trimming pared 8 bases from V and 1 base from J, leaving 9 bases between. This CDR3 spans 13 amino acids. In DNA form, the CDR3 reads TGTGCCAGTTCCAGGGGTTCTGGAAACACCATATATTTT. Its protein is CASSRGSGNTIYF.

The chain is built from TRBV9 and TRBJ1-3; tentatively, D is TRBD1 (6 bases). Germline CDR1 SGDLS, CDR2 YYNGEE. The CDR3 has 19 amino acids. Trimming took off 0 bases at V and 0 bases at J, with 19 bases between the two ends. CDR3 region: CASSVDPGRGSGSGNTIYF. CDR3 bases: TGTGCCAGCAGCGTAGATCCAGGGAGGGGGTCGGGCTCTGGAAACACCATATATTTT.

This chain's CDR3 is CASSLLLTEAFF. CDR3 coding DNA: TGTGCCAGCAGTTTATTACTCACTGAAGCTTTCTTT. This chain joins TRBV28 and TRBJ1-1; no definite D call. The CDR3 is 12 residues long. Trimming took off 1 base at V and 4 bases at J, with 4 bases between the two ends. The germline gives CDR1 MDHEN, CDR2 SYDVKM. Variable domain in full (rest from reference TRBV28 and TRBJ1-1): DVKVTQSSRYLVKRTGEKVFLECVQDMDHENMFWYRQDPGLGLRLIYFSYDVKMKEKGDIPEGYSVSREKKERFSLILESASTNQTSMYLCASSLLLTEAFFGQGTRLTVV.

This chain connects TRBV15 to TRBJ2-3, with 10 bases aligning to TRBD2. V lost 1 base and J lost 1; bases outside the gene matches: 8. Looked up from germline, CDR1 is LNHNV and CDR2 is YYDKDF (reference sequence). The CDR3 is 18 amino acids. CDR3 nucleotides: TGTGCCACCAGCAGAGGAGCGGGGGGGCCCCTGGGCACAGATACGCAGTATTTT. This encodes CATSRGAGGPLGTDTQYF.

A single count supports this clone. The rearrangement links TRBV5-1 to TRBJ1-1; D possibly corresponds to TRBD1 (6 bases). Trimming shortened V by 2 bases and J by 1 base, and 15 bases separated the two germline ends. Germline CDR1 is SGHRS and CDR2 is YFSETQ. CDR3 size: 16 residues. This CDR3 is CASSFLGTIGNTEAFF. The CDR3 DNA reads TGCGCCAGCAGCTTCCTAGGGACAATAGGGAACACTGAAGCTTTCTTT.

CDR3 protein: CASSLVAGSSYEQYF. CDR3 in DNA: TGCGCCAGCAGCTTGGTAGCGGGGAGCTCCTACGAGCAGTACTTC. V gene TRBV5-1 combines with J gene TRBJ2-7; TRBD2 matches 8 bases. Looked up from germline, CDR1 is SGHRS and CDR2 is YFSETQ. The CDR3 loop spans 15 amino acids. V shed 0 bases and J 0 bases; nucleotides not matched to a gene: 2. Complete variable domain (other parts from reference TRBV5-1 and TRBJ2-7): KAGVTQTPRYLIKTRGQQVTLSCSPISGHRSVSWYQQTPGQGLQFLFEYFSETQRNKGNFPGRFSGRQFSNSRSEMNVSTLELGDSALYLCASSLVAGSSYEQYFGPGTRLTVT.

The chain's CDR3 is CASTLQGASNGYTF. CDR3 nucleotide sequence: TGTGCCAGCACCCTACAGGGGGCTAGTAACGGCTACACCTTC. This chain uses TRBV2 with TRBJ1-2, with TRBD1 identical over 9 bases. Germline loops: CDR1 SNHLY, CDR2 FYNNEI. V lost 7 bases and J lost 8; bases outside the gene matches: 11. The CDR3 extends over 14 amino acids.

This clone has just a few counts. The rearrangement uses TRBV19 and TRBJ1-2; no clear D. This CDR3 has 15 amino acids. V was clipped by 3 bases and J by 2 bases, with 13 bases between them. Germline CDR1 reads LNHDA; CDR2 reads SQIVND (reference sequence). The CDR3 bases are TGTGCCAGTAGTATTATGGAGAATTTCAACTATGGCTACACCTTC. Its protein product is CASSIMENFNYGYTF.